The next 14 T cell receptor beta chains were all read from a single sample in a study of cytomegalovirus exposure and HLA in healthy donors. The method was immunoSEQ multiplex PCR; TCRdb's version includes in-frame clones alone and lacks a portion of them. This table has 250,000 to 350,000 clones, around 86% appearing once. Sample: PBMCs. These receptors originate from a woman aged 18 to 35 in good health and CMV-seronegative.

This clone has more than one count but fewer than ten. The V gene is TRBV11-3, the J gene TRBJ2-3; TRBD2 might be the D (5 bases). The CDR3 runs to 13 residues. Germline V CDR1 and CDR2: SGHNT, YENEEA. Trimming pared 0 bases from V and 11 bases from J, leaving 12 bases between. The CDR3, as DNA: TGTGCCAGCAGCTTAGAAGTGGACTCTCGGCAGTATTTT. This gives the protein CASSLEVDSRQYF.

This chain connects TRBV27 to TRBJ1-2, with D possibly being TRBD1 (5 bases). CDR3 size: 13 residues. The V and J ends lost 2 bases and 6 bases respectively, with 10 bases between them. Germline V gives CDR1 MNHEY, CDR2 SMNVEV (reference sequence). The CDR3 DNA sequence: TGTGCCAGCAGTTTAACAGGTTCTGATGGCTACACCTTC. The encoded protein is CASSLTGSDGYTF.

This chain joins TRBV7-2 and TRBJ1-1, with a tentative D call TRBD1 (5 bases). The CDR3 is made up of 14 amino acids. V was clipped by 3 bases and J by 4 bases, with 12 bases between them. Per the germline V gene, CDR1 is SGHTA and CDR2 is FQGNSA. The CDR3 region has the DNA TGTGCCAGCAGCTTCGGAGGGGCGGGCACTGAAGCTTTCTTT. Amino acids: CASSFGGAGTEAFF.

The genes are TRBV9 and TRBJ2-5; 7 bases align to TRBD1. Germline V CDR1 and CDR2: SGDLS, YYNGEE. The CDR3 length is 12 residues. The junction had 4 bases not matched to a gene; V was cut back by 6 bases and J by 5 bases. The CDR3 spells CASKGAAETQYF. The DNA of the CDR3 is TGTGCCAGCAAGGGGGCGGCGGAGACCCAGTACTTC.

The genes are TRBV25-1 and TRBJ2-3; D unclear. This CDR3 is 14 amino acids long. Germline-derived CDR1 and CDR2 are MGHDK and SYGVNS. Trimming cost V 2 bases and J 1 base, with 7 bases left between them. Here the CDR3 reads CASSELTGTDTQYF. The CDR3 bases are TGTGCCAGCAGTGAACTCACAGGCACAGATACGCAGTATTTT.

This CDR3 reads CASSPGAGSYEQYF. CDR3 in DNA: TGTGCCAGCTCACCAGGGGCGGGGTCCTACGAGCAGTACTTC. This chain connects TRBV18 to TRBJ2-7; D might be TRBD2 (6 bases). The CDR3 covers 14 residues. Germline CDR1 is KGHSH and CDR2 is LQKENI. Trimming left V 2 bases short and J 1 base short, with 9 bases between.

This CDR3 is CASSKERDSYEQYF. CDR3 nucleotide sequence: TGTGCCAGCAGCAAAGAGCGGGACTCCTACGAGCAGTACTTC. The V gene is TRBV5-4, the J gene TRBJ2-7; TRBD2 matches 7 bases. The CDR3 consists of 14 residues. V was pared by 4 bases and J by 0 bases, with 4 bases of the junction left unmatched. CDR1 is SGHNT, CDR2 YYREEE, per germline (reference sequence).

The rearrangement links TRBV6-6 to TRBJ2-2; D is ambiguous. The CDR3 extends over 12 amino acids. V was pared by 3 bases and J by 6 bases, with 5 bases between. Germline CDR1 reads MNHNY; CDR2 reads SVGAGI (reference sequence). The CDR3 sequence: CASSYISGELFF. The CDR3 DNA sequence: TGTGCCAGCAGTTATATATCCGGGGAGCTGTTTTTT.

CDR3 in DNA: TGCGCCAGCAGCCAGGGGGGGAACACCGGGGAGCTGTTTTTT. Translating gives CASSQGGNTGELFF. The chain is built from TRBV5-1 and TRBJ2-2; D possibly corresponds to TRBD1 (7 bases). Trimming took off 4 bases at V and 1 base at J, with 8 bases between the two ends. CDR1 SGHRS and CDR2 YFSETQ come from the germline V gene. CDR3 length equals 14 residues.

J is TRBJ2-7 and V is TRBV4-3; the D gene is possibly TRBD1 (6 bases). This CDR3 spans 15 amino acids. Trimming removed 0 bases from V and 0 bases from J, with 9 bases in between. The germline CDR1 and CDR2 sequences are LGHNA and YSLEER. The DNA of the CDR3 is TGCGCCAGCAGCCAAGATCGGACAGTCTCCTACGAGCAGTACTTC. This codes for CASSQDRTVSYEQYF.

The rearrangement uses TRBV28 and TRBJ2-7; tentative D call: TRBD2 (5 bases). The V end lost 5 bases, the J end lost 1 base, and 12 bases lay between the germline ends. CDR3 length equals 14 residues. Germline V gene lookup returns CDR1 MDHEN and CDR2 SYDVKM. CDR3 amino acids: CASSRATTSYEQYF. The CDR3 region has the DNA TGTGCCAGCAGTCGCGCGACTACTTCCTACGAGCAGTACTTC.

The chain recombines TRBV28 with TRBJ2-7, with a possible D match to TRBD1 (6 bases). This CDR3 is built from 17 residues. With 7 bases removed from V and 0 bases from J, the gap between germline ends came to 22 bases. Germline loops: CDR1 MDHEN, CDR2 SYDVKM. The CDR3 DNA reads TGTGCCAGCATTCGTAGATCTGCCGGGACAAGCTCCTACGAGCAGTACTTC. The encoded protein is CASIRRSAGTSSYEQYF.

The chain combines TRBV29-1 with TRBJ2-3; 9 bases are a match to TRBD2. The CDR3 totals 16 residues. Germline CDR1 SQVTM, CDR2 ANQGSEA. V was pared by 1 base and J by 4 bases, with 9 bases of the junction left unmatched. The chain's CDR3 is CSVEGAVAGVPDTQYF. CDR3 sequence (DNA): TGCAGCGTTGAAGGGGCGGTAGCGGGAGTACCAGATACGCAGTATTTT.

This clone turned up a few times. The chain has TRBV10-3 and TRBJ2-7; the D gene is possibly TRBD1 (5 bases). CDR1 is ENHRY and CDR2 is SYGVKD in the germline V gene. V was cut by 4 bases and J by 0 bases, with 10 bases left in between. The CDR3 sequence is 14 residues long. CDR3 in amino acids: CAISGKDTSYEQYF. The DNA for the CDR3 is TGTGCCATCAGTGGAAAGGACACCTCCTACGAGCAGTACTTC.